This is a list of T cell receptor beta chains from one sample in a study of blood T cells in healthy people across ages. TCRdb processed the 5' RACE reads anew with MiXCR; each CDR3 protein has one entry. This table holds 750,000 to 1,000,000 distinct CDR3 sequences, under 35% found once. A further study also used this sample, focusing on T cells of mothers and their children.

The sequenced sample was blood. Receptor source: a woman aged 40 to 50 in good health. Each CDR3 is given with its conserved first and last residue. D genes are given only for firm matches. Rows may omit the clone size; those that give it use once, few, many or a size class.

CDR3 length,clone size,D gene,V gene,J gene,CDR3 protein,CDR3 DNA
12,few,TRBD1,TRBV12-3/TRBV12-4,TRBJ1-2,CASNLPGGGYTF,TGTGCCAGCAATCTCCCAGGGGGAGGCTACACCTTC
15,few,TRBD2,TRBV5-1,TRBJ2-7,CASSLDGSGGYEQYF,TGCGCCAGCAGCTTGGATGGTAGCGGGGGCTACGAGCAGTACTTC
12,.,.,TRBV28,TRBJ1-1,CVVRGINTEAFF,TGTGTCGTCCGCGGGATAAACACTGAAGCTTTCTTT
12,few,.,TRBV5-1,TRBJ2-5,CASSGEKETQYF,TGCGCCAGCAGCGGCGAGAAAGAGACCCAGTACTTC
17,few,TRBD1,TRBV5-5,TRBJ1-2,CASRNTGTGGVGYGYTF,TGTGCCAGCAGAAATACCGGGACAGGGGGCGTCGGCTATGGCTACACCTTC
14,.,TRBD2,TRBV20-1,TRBJ2-7,CSAARLAGDYEQYF,TGCAGTGCTGCAAGACTAGCGGGAGACTACGAGCAGTACTTC
14,.,TRBD1,TRBV11-2,TRBJ2-5,CASSYTGAGGTQYF,TGTGCCAGCAGTTATACAGGGGCCGGAGGGACCCAGTACTTC
15,many,.,TRBV9,TRBJ1-3,CASSGTALSGNTIYF,TGTGCCAGCAGCGGGACAGCACTCTCTGGAAACACCATATATTTT
15,many,.,TRBV15,TRBJ1-4,CATSRGGLANEKLFF,TGTGCCACCAGCAGAGGAGGTTTAGCTAATGAAAAACTGTTTTTT
13,many,.,TRBV27,TRBJ2-7,CASSYGQSYEQYF,TGTGCCAGCAGTTATGGACAGTCCTACGAGCAGTACTTC
17,.,TRBD2,TRBV3-1,TRBJ2-1,CASSQVGGTRGLNEQFF,TGTGCCAGCAGCCAAGTTGGGGGGACTAGAGGCCTCAATGAGCAGTTCTTC
16,many,.,TRBV7-9,TRBJ2-3,CASSLVPAELTDTQYF,TGTGCCAGCAGCTTAGTCCCAGCGGAACTCACAGATACGCAGTATTTT
14,.,.,TRBV7-2,TRBJ2-7,CASSTGPNDYEQYF,TGTGCCAGCAGCACCGGCCCCAATGACTACGAGCAGTACTTC
15,.,TRBD2,TRBV7-2,TRBJ2-3,CASRPSGGASDTQYF,TGTGCCAGCAGGCCTAGCGGGGGGGCCTCAGATACGCAGTATTTT
15,.,TRBD2,TRBV25-1,TRBJ2-5,CASSGLAGVGETQYF,TGTGCCAGCAGTGGTCTAGCGGGGGTAGGGGAGACCCAGTACTTC